This TCR beta chain derives from a study of beta chain features in type 1 diabetes. The overall study: Investigators examined under 140 million sorted cells across all samples. Study-level findings and limits: PCR might favor shorter templates, equally in patients and controls. Naive, central memory and Treg TCRB repertoires appeared more alike in patients than in healthy donors. Using cDNA template may skew counts toward highly expressing activated cells.

To note about this clone: Its antigen is currently unknown.

With V trimmed by 4 bases and J by 10 bases, 21 bases remained unmatched. CDR1 and CDR2 from the germline V gene are SGDLS and YYNGEE. There are 18 residues in the CDR3. The sequenced template was cDNA made from the entire isolated RNA. Profiling relied on immunoSEQ multiplex PCR, and the TCRdb table lists in-frame clones only, not all of them. The repertoire holds a few hundred thousand clones, roughly 31% seen once, with around 0.065% in the top ten. This sequence was found in a man younger than 35 in good health. The J gene is TRBJ2-1, the V gene TRBV9; TRBD2 matches at 9 bases. The specimen sequenced was naive CD4+ T cells from blood. CDR3 DNA: TGTGCCAGCAGCCCGGCGGGTAGCGGGAGTAAGGCGGCTTTAGAGCAGTTCTTC. It encodes CASSPAGSGSKAALEQFF.